The TCR beta chain described here comes from a study of response to subunit inactivated influenza vaccine. The study, taken as a whole, reports: Authors suggested that a seasonal influenza vaccination recruits few new T cells each time.

TCRdb independently ran MiXCR on the RT-PCR reads; one entry per CDR3 protein. The table shows fewer than 700,000 distinct CDR3 sequences, with about an eighth occurring only once. This clonotype was seen many times. Antigen unknown. The sequence was obtained from a man aged 45-65 years who received an inactivated influenza vaccine. This material consisted of PBMCs from blood, taken roughly 46 days after vaccination.

The chain's CDR3 is CASKPDITGNTIYF. CDR3 sequence (DNA): TGTGCCAGCAAACCAGACATAACTGGAAACACCATATATTTT. The chain carries TRBV12-3 or TRBV12-4 and TRBJ1-3; D call uncertain. V dropped 7 bases and J dropped 2 bases, with 12 bases sitting between them. This CDR3 comprises 14 residues.